The clone carrying this T cell receptor (beta chain) was observed many times. Its antigen is not identified. MiXCR was run by TCRdb on the 5' RACE reads, yielding one entry per CDR3 protein. The table includes 300,000 to 350,000 distinct CDR3 sequences, 3% to 4.5% detected once. This record belongs to a study of T cells after yellow fever vaccination. The study's findings and limits: Subsequent booster samples again held most clones from primary vaccination (roughly 95% CD4, roughly 90% CD8).

The V end was cut by 1 base, the J end by 3 bases, with 6 bases between. Germline V CDR1 and CDR2: SEHNR, FQNEAQ (reference sequence). The CDR3 contains 13 residues. The genes are TRBV7-9 and TRBJ1-2; D ambiguous. This TCR was recovered from a young man who received the YFV17D yellow fever vaccine. Sequencing used PBMCs, obtained 5 days after the yellow fever booster vaccination. The CDR3 here is CASSLERDYGYTF. In DNA form, the CDR3 reads TGTGCCAGCAGCTTAGAAAGGGACTATGGCTACACCTTC.